These 23 T cell receptor beta chains were all obtained from the same sample, sequenced in a study of CD4+ T cells in melanoma (dated by TCRdb to between 2021 and 2024). Receptors were amplified or captured by the immunoSEQ multiplex PCR assay. TCRdb limited this immuneACCESS table to in-frame rearrangements with V and J called. A share of clones is missing; checked studies link under half to unresolved V genes, and the rest is unexplained. For this sample there are 15,000 or so clones; over 55% appear just once. The ten biggest clones cover around 15% of the sample. Input material: cells from a culture (not recorded whether cultured in vitro). The receptors derive from a human donor with melanoma.

The chain employs TRBV11-2 and TRBJ1-2; D remains ambiguous. V was pared by 1 base and J by 5 bases, with 11 bases between. The CDR3 loop spans 14 amino acids. Germline lookup yields CDR1 SGHAT and CDR2 FQNNGV. CDR3 protein: CASSLVASLYGYTF. CDR3 in DNA: TGTGCCAGCAGCTTAGTTGCCTCGTTGTATGGCTACACCTTC.

The chain combines TRBV7-6 with TRBJ1-4; possibly TRBD1 for D (6 bases). The V end lost 5 bases, the J end lost 5 bases, and 15 bases lay between the germline ends. Germline V gene lookup returns CDR1 SGHVS and CDR2 FNYEAQ. The CDR3 loop spans 15 amino acids. DNA for the CDR3: TGTGCCAGCAGCACAGGGACGGGGATGAATGAAAAACTGTTTTTT. Translated, it gives CASSTGTGMNEKLFF.

V and J are TRBV6-1 and TRBJ1-1, with D uncertain. The germline V and J ends were trimmed by 0 bases and 4 bases, with 15 bases remaining between them. The CDR3 contains 16 residues. CDR1 and CDR2 from the germline V gene are MNHNS and SASEGT. The DNA of the CDR3 is TGTGCCAGCAGTGAAGCGTGGACTGCCTACGGCACTGAAGCTTTCTTT. Translating it yields CASSEAWTAYGTEAFF.

The gene calls are TRBV6-1 and TRBJ2-7, with TRBD1 identical over 7 bases. Germline-derived CDR1 and CDR2 are MNHNS and SASEGT. Losses at the gene ends were 2 bases for V and 0 bases for J; bases not matched to a gene: 4. The CDR3 is 15 amino acids. DNA for the CDR3: TGTGCCAGCAGTGAACAGGGGACAGCCTCCTACGAGCAGTACTTC. Translated, it gives CASSEQGTASYEQYF.

The chain combines TRBV7-9 with TRBJ2-2; maybe TRBD1 (6 bases). Germline values: CDR1 SEHNR, CDR2 FQNEAQ (reference sequence). Trimming removed 5 bases at V and 2 bases at J, with 12 bases between. This CDR3 region has 15 residues. The CDR3 nucleotides read TGTGCCAGCAGCCACCGGGACAAAAACACCGGGGAGCTGTTTTTT. It translates to CASSHRDKNTGELFF.

This clone was found once. The chain uses TRBV10-2 and TRBJ1-1; maybe TRBD1 (6 bases). The CDR3 runs to 15 residues. The germline CDR1 and CDR2 sequences are WSHSY and SAAADI. Trimming cost V 3 bases and J 1 base, with 12 bases left between them. The CDR3 loop is CASSEYRVTNTEAFF. The CDR3, as DNA: TGCGCCAGCAGTGAATACAGGGTCACGAACACTGAAGCTTTCTTT.

CDR3 nucleotide sequence: TGCAGCGATCATCTACAAAGGAGCTATGGCTACACCTTC. Its protein product is CSDHLQRSYGYTF. The genes are TRBV29-1 and TRBJ1-2; no reliable D call. The CDR3 length is 13 residues. Trimming shortened V by 7 bases and J by 4 bases, and 16 bases separated the two germline ends. Germline CDR1 SQVTM, CDR2 ANQGSEA.

The gene calls are TRBV2 and TRBJ1-1, with D unclear. V was shortened by 6 bases and J by 7 bases, with 18 bases between the two germline ends. The CDR3 runs to 14 residues. Germline CDR1 SNHLY, CDR2 FYNNEI. This chain's CDR3 is CASRREEMTVEAFF. CDR3 in DNA: TGTGCCAGCAGAAGGGAGGAAATGACGGTTGAAGCTTTCTTT. The whole variable domain, filled in from reference TRBV2 and TRBJ1-1, reads EPEVTQTPSHQVTQMGQEVILRCVPISNHLYFYWYRQILGQKVEFLVSFYNNEISEKSEIFDDQFSVERPDGSNFTLKIRSTKLEDSAMYFCASRREEMTVEAFFGQGTRLTVV.

This clone was seen a handful of times. This rearrangement joins TRBV7-9 to TRBJ1-2, with 8 bases aligning to TRBD1. Germline V lookup: CDR1 SEHNR, CDR2 FQNEAQ (reference sequence). CDR3 size: 18 residues. The trim removed 2 bases at V and 2 bases at J, leaving 13 bases unmatched. Written as DNA, the CDR3 is TGTGCCAGCAGCTTATCCCTCGGTAGGACAGGGACCAACTATGGCTACACCTTC. Translating it yields CASSLSLGRTGTNYGYTF.

The chain recombines TRBV5-1 with TRBJ2-1; D is ambiguous. Germline CDR1 reads SGHRS; CDR2 reads YFSETQ. This CDR3 has 13 residues. The ends were cut back, 3 bases at V and 5 bases at J, with 9 bases in the middle. The CDR3 is CASSSNSDNEQFF. The DNA for the CDR3 is TGCGCCAGCAGCTCCAACAGTGACAATGAGCAGTTCTTC. The full variable domain, with the rest looked up from reference TRBV5-1 and TRBJ2-1, is KAGVTQTPRYLIKTRGQQVTLSCSPISGHRSVSWYQQTPGQGLQFLFEYFSETQRNKGNFPGRFSGRQFSNSRSEMNVSTLELGDSALYLCASSSNSDNEQFFGPGTRLTVL.

In this sample, this clone turned up a few times. The chain employs TRBV27 and TRBJ1-2, with 8 bases that match TRBD1. CDR1 and CDR2 from the germline V gene are MNHEY and SMNVEV (reference sequence). Unmatched junction bases numbered 12, after V lost 5 bases and J lost 7 bases. This CDR3 is 15 amino acids long. CDR3 sequence: CASSRGGADRVGYTF. The CDR3 nucleotides are TGTGCCAGCAGTCGCGGCGGGGCGGACAGGGTTGGCTACACCTTC.

This chain connects TRBV19 to TRBJ2-1, with TRBD1 matching 9 bases. This CDR3 has 15 amino acids. The germline V gene encodes CDR1 LNHDA and CDR2 SQIVND (reference sequence). The junction had 14 bases not matched to a gene; V was cut back by 8 bases and J by 9 bases. CDR3 DNA sequence: TGTGCCAGTGCGGACCCGGGACAGGGCCCTAGTGAGCAGTTCTTC. Protein sequence: CASADPGQGPSEQFF. Supplemented by reference TRBV19 and TRBJ2-1, the full variable domain reads DGGITQSPKYLFRKEGQNVTLSCEQNLNHDAMYWYRQDPGQGLRLIYYSQIVNDFQKGDIAEGYSVSREKKESFPLTVTSAQKNPTAFYLCASADPGQGPSEQFFGPGTRLTVL.

This clone showed up just a few times. The rearrangement joins TRBV5-1 to TRBJ2-7; tentative D call: TRBD1 (5 bases). Per the germline V gene, CDR1 is SGHRS and CDR2 is YFSETQ. Deletions cut 0 bases from V and 6 bases from J, with 16 bases between. The CDR3 sequence is 15 residues long. CDR3 DNA sequence: TGCGCCAGCAGCTTGGGGGCCAGGGCGCTCACCGAGCAGTACTTC. This codes for CASSLGARALTEQYF.

This sequence joins TRBV7-6 and TRBJ1-1; D ambiguous. The CDR3 sequence is 15 residues long. Trimming stripped 5 bases from V and 1 base from J, with 14 bases between. Germline V gives CDR1 SGHVS, CDR2 FNYEAQ. The CDR3 nucleotides read TGTGCCAGCAGCCGTTTCTCGTCCGGGAACACTGAAGCTTTCTTT. It specifies CASSRFSSGNTEAFF.

The rearrangement uses TRBV5-5 and TRBJ1-2, with a possible D match to TRBD1 (6 bases). The CDR3 contains 13 residues. The V end was cut by 4 bases, the J end by 7 bases, with 14 bases between. Germline-derived CDR1 and CDR2 are SGHKS and YYEKEE (reference sequence). In DNA form, the CDR3 reads TGTGCCAGCAGCCAGGTAACAGGGTTTGGCTACACCTTC. It specifies CASSQVTGFGYTF.

This chain connects TRBV5-4 to TRBJ2-3; possible D gene TRBD1, 7 bases. Germline CDR1 SGHNT, CDR2 YYREEE (reference sequence). Between the trimmed V and J ends, which lost 4 bases and 5 bases, there was a span of 14 bases. The CDR3 length is 14 residues. The CDR3 nucleotides read TGTGCCAGCAGCGCGCCAGGGGGGCTAGATACGCAGTATTTT. As protein: CASSAPGGLDTQYF.

The chain joins TRBV30 to TRBJ1-2; possibly TRBD1 for D (6 bases). This CDR3 is built from 12 residues. Between the trimmed V and J ends, which lost 2 bases and 8 bases, there was a span of 12 bases. Germline V CDR1 and CDR2: GTSNPN, SVGIG (reference sequence). CDR3 region: CAWSTGSGGYTF. The CDR3 nucleotides read TGTGCCTGGAGTACAGGGAGCGGAGGCTACACCTTC.

This clone appeared a few times. The chain has TRBV7-9 and TRBJ2-7, with D perhaps TRBD1 (6 bases). The CDR3 is 16 amino acids. Trimming shortened V by 5 bases and J by 2 bases, and 19 bases separated the two germline ends. The V gene's germline CDR1 is SEHNR and CDR2 FQNEAQ (reference sequence). CDR3 nucleotide sequence: TGTGCCAGCAGCCTCGTAATCGGGACACCGACCTACGAGCAGTACTTC. It is translated as CASSLVIGTPTYEQYF.

The chain is built from TRBV5-5 and TRBJ1-5; D uncertain. The CDR3 has 13 residues. The V gene lost 2 bases and the J gene lost 5 bases, with 8 bases spanning the gap. Per the germline V gene, CDR1 is SGHKS and CDR2 is YYEKEE (reference sequence). CDR3 amino acids: CASSLLPDQPQHF. As DNA, the CDR3 is TGTGCCAGCAGCTTACTTCCGGATCAGCCCCAGCATTTT.

Regarding this clone: An end of the junction differs from the germline gene, which may be a read error. The chain joins TRBV18 to TRBJ1-1; D gene ambiguous. The germline V gene has CDR1 KGHSH and CDR2 LQKENI. The CDR3 contains 15 residues. The CDR3 protein is CASSPRVGSENEAFF. The CDR3 DNA sequence: TGTGCCAGCTCGCCACGAGTCGGCAGCGAGAATGAAGCTTTCTTT.

This clone was observed once. The chain recombines TRBV5-4 with TRBJ1-2; a weak D match, TRBD1 (5 bases). Between the trimmed V and J ends, which lost 4 bases and 2 bases, there was a span of 12 bases. Germline values: CDR1 SGHNT, CDR2 YYREEE (reference sequence). The CDR3 runs 14 residues. CDR3 residues: CASSLGRGNYGYTF. The CDR3 bases are TGTGCCAGCAGCCTGGGGCGGGGGAACTATGGCTACACCTTC.

The rearrangement links TRBV10-3 to TRBJ1-5; D perhaps matches TRBD1 (5 bases). Trimming took off 6 bases at V and 1 base at J, with 10 bases between the two ends. Germline CDR1 is ENHRY and CDR2 is SYGVKD. The length of the CDR3 is 14 residues. The DNA of the CDR3 is TGTGCCATCAGCCAGGGCCGGAGCAATCAGCCCCAGCATTTT. Protein: CAISQGRSNQPQHF.

CDR3 nucleotides: TGTGCCATCAGTGGGGGGGGCTGGGGGCACTATGGCTACACCTTC. Translation: CAISGGGWGHYGYTF. V usage is TRBV10-3 and J usage is TRBJ1-2; a weak D match, TRBD1 (6 bases). The CDR3 has 15 residues. Trimming shortened V by 4 bases and J by 3 bases, and 15 bases separated the two germline ends. Germline-derived CDR1 and CDR2 are ENHRY and SYGVKD.